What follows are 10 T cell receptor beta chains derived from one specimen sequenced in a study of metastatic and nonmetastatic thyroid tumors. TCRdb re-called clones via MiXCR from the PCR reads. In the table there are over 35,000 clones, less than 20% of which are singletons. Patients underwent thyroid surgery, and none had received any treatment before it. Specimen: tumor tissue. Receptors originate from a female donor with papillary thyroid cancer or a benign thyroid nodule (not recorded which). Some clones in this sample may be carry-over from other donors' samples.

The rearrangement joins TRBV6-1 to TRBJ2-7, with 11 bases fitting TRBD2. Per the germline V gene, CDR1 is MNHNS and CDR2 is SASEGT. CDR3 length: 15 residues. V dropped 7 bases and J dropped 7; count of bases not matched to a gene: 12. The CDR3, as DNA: TGTGCCAGCAATAGAGAGACTAGCGGGATGTGTGAGCAGTACTTC. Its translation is CASNRETSGMCEQYF.

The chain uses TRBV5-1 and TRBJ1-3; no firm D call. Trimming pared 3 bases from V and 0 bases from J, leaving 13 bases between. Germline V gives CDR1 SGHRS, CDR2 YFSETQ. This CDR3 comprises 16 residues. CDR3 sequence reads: CASSWGGMNSGNTIYF. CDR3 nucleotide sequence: TGCGCCAGCAGCTGGGGAGGGATGAACTCTGGAAACACCATATATTTT.

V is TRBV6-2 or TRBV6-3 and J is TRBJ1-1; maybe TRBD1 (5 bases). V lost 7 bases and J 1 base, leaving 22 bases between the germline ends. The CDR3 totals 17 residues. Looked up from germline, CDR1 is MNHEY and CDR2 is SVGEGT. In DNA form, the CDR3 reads TGTGCCAGCACGTACCCGTTTGGGGCAGGAACGAACACTGAAGCTTTCTTT. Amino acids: CASTYPFGAGTNTEAFF.

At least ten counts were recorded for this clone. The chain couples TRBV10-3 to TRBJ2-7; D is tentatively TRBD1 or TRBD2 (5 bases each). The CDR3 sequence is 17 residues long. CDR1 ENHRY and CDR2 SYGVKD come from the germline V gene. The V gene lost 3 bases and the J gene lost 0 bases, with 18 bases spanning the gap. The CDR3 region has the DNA TGTGCCATCAGTGACTCGCCCGTTTGGGGGAGCTCCTACGAGCAGTACTTC. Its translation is CAISDSPVWGSSYEQYF.

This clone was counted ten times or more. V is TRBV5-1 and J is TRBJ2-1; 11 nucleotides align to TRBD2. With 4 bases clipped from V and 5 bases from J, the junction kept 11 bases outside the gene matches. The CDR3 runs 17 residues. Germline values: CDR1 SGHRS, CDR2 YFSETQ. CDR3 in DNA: TGCGCCAGCAGCACCATCCCACTAGCGGGAGTTCACAATGAGCAGTTCTTC. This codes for CASSTIPLAGVHNEQFF. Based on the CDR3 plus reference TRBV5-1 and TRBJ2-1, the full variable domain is KAGVTQTPRYLIKTRGQQVTLSCSPISGHRSVSWYQQTPGQGLQFLFEYFSETQRNKGNFPGRFSGRQFSNSRSEMNVSTLELGDSALYLCASSTIPLAGVHNEQFFGPGTRLTVL.

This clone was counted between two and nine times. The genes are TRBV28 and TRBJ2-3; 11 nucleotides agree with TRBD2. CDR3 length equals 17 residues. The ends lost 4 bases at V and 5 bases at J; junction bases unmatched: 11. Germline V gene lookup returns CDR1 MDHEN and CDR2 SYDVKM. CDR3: CASSSQGLAGGLDTQYF. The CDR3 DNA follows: TGTGCCAGCAGTTCCCAGGGGCTAGCGGGAGGTTTAGATACGCAGTATTTT. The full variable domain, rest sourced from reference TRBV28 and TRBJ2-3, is DVKVTQSSRYLVKRTGEKVFLECVQDMDHENMFWYRQDPGLGLRLIYFSYDVKMKEKGDIPEGYSVSREKKERFSLILESASTNQTSMYLCASSSQGLAGGLDTQYFGPGTRLTVL.

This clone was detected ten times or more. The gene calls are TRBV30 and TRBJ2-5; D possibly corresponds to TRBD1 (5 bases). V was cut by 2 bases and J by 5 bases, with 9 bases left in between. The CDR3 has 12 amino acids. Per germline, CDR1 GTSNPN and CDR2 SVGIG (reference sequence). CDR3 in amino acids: CAWSYSGETQYF. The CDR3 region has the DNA TGTGCCTGGAGTTATTCAGGGGAGACCCAGTACTTC.

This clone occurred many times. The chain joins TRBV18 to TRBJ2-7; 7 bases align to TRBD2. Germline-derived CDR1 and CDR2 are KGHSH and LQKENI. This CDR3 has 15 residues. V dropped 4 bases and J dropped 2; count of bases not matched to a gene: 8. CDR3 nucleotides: TGTGCCAGCTCACTTTCTAGCGGATCAACCTACGAGCAGTACTTC. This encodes CASSLSSGSTYEQYF. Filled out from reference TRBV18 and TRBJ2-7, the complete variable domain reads NAGVMQNPRHLVRRRGQEARLRCSPMKGHSHVYWYRQLPEEGLKFMVYLQKENIIDESGMPKERFSAEFPKEGPSILRIQQVVRGDSAAYFCASSLSSGSTYEQYFGPGTRLTVT.

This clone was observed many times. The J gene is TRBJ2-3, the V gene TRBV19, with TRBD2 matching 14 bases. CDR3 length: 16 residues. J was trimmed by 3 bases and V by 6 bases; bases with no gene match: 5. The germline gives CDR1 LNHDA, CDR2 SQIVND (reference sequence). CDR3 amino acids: CASRKGLAGATDTQYF. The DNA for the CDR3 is TGTGCCAGTAGGAAGGGACTAGCGGGAGCAACAGATACGCAGTATTTT.

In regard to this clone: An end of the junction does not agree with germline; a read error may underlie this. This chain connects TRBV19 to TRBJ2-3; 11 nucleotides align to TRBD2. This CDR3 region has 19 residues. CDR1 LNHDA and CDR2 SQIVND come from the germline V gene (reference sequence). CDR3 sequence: CASSCTSGSSRRATYTQYF. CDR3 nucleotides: TGTGCCAGTAGTTGTACTAGCGGGAGTTCTAGGCGCGCCACATATACGCAGTATTTT.